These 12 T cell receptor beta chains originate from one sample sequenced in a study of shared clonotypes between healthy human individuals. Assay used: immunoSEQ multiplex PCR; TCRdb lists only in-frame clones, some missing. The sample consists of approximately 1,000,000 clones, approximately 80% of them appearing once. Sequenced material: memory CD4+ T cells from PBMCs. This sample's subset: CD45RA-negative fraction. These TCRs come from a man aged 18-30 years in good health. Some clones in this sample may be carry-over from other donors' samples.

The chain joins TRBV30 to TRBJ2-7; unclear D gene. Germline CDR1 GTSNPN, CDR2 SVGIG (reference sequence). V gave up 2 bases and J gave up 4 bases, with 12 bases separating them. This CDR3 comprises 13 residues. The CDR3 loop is CAWSHGLTYEQYF. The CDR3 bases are TGTGCCTGGAGTCACGGGCTTACGTACGAGCAGTACTTC.

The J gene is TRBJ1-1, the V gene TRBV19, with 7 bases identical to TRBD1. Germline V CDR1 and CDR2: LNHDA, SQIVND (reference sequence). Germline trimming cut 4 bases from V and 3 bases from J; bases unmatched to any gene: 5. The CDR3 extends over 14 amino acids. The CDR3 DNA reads TGTGCCAGTAGTAGCCGACAGGGACACACTGAAGCTTTCTTT. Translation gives CASSSRQGHTEAFF.

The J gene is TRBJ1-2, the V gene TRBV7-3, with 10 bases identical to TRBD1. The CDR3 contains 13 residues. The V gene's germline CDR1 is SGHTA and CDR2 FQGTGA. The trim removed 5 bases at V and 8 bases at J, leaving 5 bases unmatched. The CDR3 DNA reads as TGTGCCAGCAGCACCGGGACAGGGGAAGGCTACACCTTC. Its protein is CASSTGTGEGYTF.

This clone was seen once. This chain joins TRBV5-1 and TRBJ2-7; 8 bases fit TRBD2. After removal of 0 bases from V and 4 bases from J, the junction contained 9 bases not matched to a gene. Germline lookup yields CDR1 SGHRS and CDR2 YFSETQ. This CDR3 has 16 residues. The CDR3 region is CASSLERSGSDYEQYF. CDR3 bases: TGCGCCAGCAGCTTGGAGAGGAGCGGGAGTGATTACGAGCAGTACTTC.

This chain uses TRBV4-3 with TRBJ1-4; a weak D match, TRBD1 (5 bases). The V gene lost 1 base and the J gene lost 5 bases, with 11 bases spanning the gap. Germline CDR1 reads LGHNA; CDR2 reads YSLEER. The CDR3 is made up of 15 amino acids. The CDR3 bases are TGCGCCAGCAGCCAAGCAGGGTTACAAAATGAAAAACTGTTTTTT. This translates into CASSQAGLQNEKLFF.

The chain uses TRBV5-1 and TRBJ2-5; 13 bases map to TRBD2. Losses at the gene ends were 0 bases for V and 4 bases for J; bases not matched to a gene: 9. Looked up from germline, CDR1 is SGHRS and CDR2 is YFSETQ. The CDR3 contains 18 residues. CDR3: CASSLGTSGSRQRETQYF. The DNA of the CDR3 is TGCGCCAGCAGCTTGGGGACTAGCGGGAGTCGGCAACGAGAGACCCAGTACTTC.

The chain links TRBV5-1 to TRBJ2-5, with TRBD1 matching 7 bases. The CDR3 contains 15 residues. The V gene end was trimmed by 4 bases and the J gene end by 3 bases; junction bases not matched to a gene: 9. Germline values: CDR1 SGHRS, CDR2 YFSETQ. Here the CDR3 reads CASSPIPGTEETQYF. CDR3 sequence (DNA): TGCGCCAGCAGCCCCATACCAGGGACAGAAGAGACCCAGTACTTC.

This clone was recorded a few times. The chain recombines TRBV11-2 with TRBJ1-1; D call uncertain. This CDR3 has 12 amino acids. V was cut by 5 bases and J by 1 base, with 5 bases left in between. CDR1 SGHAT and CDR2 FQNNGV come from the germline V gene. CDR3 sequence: CASSSPNTEAFF. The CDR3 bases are TGTGCCAGCAGCAGTCCGAACACTGAAGCTTTCTTT. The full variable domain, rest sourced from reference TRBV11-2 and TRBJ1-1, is EAGVAQSPRYKIIEKRQSVAFWCNPISGHATLYWYQQILGQGPKLLIQFQNNGVVDDSQLPKDRFSAERLKGVDSTLKIQPAKLEDSAVYLCASSSPNTEAFFGQGTRLTVV.

For the CDR3, the DNA is TGTGCCAGTATGGACCGTGCTCGCAGGACTAATGAAAAACTGTTTTTT. As protein: CASMDRARRTNEKLFF. The chain joins TRBV19 to TRBJ1-4; D not resolved. The CDR3 is 16 residues long. Trimming took 7 bases from V and 2 from J, leaving 17 bases between them. Per the germline V gene, CDR1 is LNHDA and CDR2 is SQIVND (reference sequence).

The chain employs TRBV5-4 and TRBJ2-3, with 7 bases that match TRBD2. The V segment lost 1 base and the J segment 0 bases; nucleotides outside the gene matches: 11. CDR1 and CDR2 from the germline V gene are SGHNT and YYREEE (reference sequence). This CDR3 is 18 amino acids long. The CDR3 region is CASSLYGGRPPSTDTQYF. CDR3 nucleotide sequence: TGTGCCAGCAGCTTGTATGGCGGGAGACCCCCTAGCACAGATACGCAGTATTTT. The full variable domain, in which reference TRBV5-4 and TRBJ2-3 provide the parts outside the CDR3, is ETGVTQSPTHLIKTRGQQVTLRCSSQSGHNTVSWYQQALGQGPQFIFQYYREEENGRGNFPPRFSGLQFPNYSSELNVNALELDDSALYLCASSLYGGRPPSTDTQYFGPGTRLTVL.

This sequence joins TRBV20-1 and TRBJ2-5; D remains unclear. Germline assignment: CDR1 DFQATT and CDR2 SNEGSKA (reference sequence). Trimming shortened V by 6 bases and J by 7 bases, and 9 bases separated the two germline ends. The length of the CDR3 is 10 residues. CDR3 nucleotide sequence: TGCAGTGCCAGCCTAGGGACCCAGTACTTC. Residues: CSASLGTQYF.

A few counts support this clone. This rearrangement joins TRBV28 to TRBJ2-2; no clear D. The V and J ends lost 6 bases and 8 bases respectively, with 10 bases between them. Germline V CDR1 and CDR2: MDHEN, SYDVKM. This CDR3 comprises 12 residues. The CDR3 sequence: CASRWGSGELFF. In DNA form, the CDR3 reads TGTGCCAGCAGATGGGGTTCGGGGGAGCTGTTTTTT.